This TCR beta chain originates from a study of blood T cell repertoires in COVID-19. Background on the study: COVID-19 samples from acute and convalescent phases originated in the United States, Italy and Spain.

The method was immunoSEQ multiplex PCR; TCRdb's version includes in-frame clones alone and lacks a portion of them. Among roughly 68,000 clones listed, around 90% were seen once. This clone was recorded a few times. V shed 0 bases and J shed 5 bases, with 13 bases lying between them. The length of the CDR3 is 15 residues. The germline V gene has CDR1 MGHRA and CDR2 YSYEKL. In terms of age and location, participants ranged from roughly 18 to 90 years and lived in 24 US areas. The specimen was PBMCs or T cells enriched from blood (not recorded which). This receptor was obtained from a woman aged 35 to 49 who had recovered from COVID-19. The gene calls are TRBV4-1 and TRBJ1-1, with a possible D match to TRBD1 (5 bases). The DNA for the CDR3 is TGCGCCAGCAGCCAAGATCGGCCAGGGCGTACTGAAGCTTTCTTT. Protein: CASSQDRPGRTEAFF.